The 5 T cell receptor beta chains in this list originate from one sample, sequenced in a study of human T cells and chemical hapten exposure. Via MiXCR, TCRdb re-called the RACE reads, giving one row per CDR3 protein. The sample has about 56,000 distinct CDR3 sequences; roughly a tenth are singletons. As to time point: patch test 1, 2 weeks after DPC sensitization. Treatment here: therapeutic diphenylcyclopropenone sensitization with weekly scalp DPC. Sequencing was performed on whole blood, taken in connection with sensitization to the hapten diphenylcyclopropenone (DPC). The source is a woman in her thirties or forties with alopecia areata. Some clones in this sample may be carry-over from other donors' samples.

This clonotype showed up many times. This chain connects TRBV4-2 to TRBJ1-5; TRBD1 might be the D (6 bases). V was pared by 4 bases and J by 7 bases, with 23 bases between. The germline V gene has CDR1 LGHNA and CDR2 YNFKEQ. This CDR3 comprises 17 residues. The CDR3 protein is CASSRNGMGARGQPQHF. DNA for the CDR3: TGTGCCAGCAGCCGAAACGGTATGGGGGCGAGGGGGCAGCCCCAGCATTTT.

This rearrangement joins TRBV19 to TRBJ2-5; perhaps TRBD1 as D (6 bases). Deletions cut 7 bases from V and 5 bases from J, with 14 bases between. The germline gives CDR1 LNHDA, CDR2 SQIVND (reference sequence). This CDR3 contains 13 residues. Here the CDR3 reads CASNPQGGETQYF. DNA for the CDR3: TGTGCCAGTAACCCACAGGGTGGCGAGACCCAGTACTTC.

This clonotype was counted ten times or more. The CDR3 reads CSALKSTTSGDYF. The CDR3 DNA reads TGCAGTGCTCTAAAATCGACCACTAGCGGGGATTACTTC. This chain joins TRBV20-1 and TRBJ2-5; 10 nucleotides line up with TRBD2. Germline trimming cut 5 bases from V and 14 bases from J; bases unmatched to any gene: 14. The CDR3 length is 13 residues. From germline, CDR1 is DFQATT and CDR2 SNEGSKA (reference sequence).

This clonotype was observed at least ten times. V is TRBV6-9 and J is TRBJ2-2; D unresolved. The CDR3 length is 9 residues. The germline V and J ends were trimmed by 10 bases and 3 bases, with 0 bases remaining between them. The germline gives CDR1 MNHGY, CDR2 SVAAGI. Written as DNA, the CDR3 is TGTGCCAACACCGGGGAGCTGTTTTTT. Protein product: CANTGELFF.

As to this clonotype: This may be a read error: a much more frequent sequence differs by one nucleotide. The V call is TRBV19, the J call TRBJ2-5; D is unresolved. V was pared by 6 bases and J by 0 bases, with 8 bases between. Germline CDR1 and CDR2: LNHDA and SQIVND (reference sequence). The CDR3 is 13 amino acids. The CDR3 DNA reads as TGTGCCAGTAGATCGACACACCAAGAGACCCAGTACTTC. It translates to CASRSTHQETQYF.